The 17 T cell receptor beta chains presented below share a single source sample, sequenced in a study of tumor and adjacent non-tumor tissue in lung cancer. Three rounds of nested PCR, following a modified ARM-PCR protocol, produced the TCRbeta library. TCRdb reprocessed the multiplex PCR reads with MiXCR, giving one entry per CDR3 protein. The sample has tens of thousands of distinct CDR3 sequences, 76% seen once; the top ten hold 40% to 55%. RNA was extracted from bulk tissue without any cell sorting. The normal lung tissue was taken more than 3 cm from the tumor edge. Sequencing was carried out using distant non-tumor lung tissue. The receptor set was obtained from a man aged 55 to 70 with non-small cell lung cancer.

Regarding this clonotype: No conserved phenylalanine or tryptophan is present at the end of the CDR3, so a read error is the likely explanation. No DNA is shown, since the ends of the CDR3 on it are uncertain; the CDR3 is the one TCRdb lists. This sequence joins TRBV6-5 and TRBJ1-1; the table's D call of TRBD1 was not tested on the DNA. Germline-derived CDR1 and CDR2 are MNHEY and SVGAGI. The length of the CDR3 is 15 amino acids, counting both ends. CDR3 protein: CASSYSSRGGAEASC.

This chain joins TRBV6-1 and TRBJ2-2; D is uncertain. Germline assignment: CDR1 MNHNS and CDR2 SASEGT. With 7 bases removed from V and 4 bases from J, the gap between germline ends came to 22 bases. The CDR3 length is 17 residues. The CDR3, as DNA: TGTGCCAGCACTCCCAACCCACCCCGGGCGAGCACCGGGGAGCTGTTTTTT. It specifies CASTPNPPRASTGELFF.

As concerns this clonotype: One end of the junction varies from germline; a read error may be responsible. The V gene is TRBV5-6, the J gene TRBJ1-6; D remains ambiguous. The CDR3 covers 15 residues. Germline-derived CDR1 and CDR2 are SGHDT and YYEEEE. The CDR3 protein is CASSLRQRNESPLHF. CDR3 DNA: TGTGCCAGCAGCTTGAGGCAGAGGAATGAATCACCGCTCCACTTT.

Remarks on this clonotype: The CDR3 carries no conserved terminal phenylalanine or tryptophan, so it likely arises from a read error. The chain couples TRBV9 to TRBJ2-7; D ambiguous. The CDR3 runs to 17 residues. The V gene's germline CDR1 is SGDLS and CDR2 YYNGEE. Between the trimmed V and J ends, which lost 1 base and 7 bases, there was a span of 24 bases. The chain's CDR3 is CASSVPRLPYQRWEQYS. The CDR3 DNA is TGTGCCAGCAGCGTACCCCGCTTACCCTACCAACGATGGGAGCAGTACTCC.

A note on this clonotype: Since no conserved phenylalanine or tryptophan closes the CDR3, a read error is the likely cause. The chain uses TRBV6-1 and TRBJ1-6, with D possibly TRBD1 on 5 matching bases. Germline loops: CDR1 MNHNS, CDR2 SASEGT. Trimming stripped 4 bases from V and 12 bases from J, with 7 bases between. This CDR3 spans 11 amino acids. The CDR3 DNA follows: TGTGCCAGCAGTGCGGGGGTACCCCTCCACATA. It is translated as CASSAGVPLHI.

V and J are TRBV6-2 or TRBV6-3 and TRBJ1-1; no reliable D call. Germline V CDR1 and CDR2: MNHEY, SVGEGT. The CDR3 runs to 14 residues. V dropped 5 bases and J dropped 1 base, with 11 bases sitting between them. CDR3 bases: TGTGCCAGCAGTACCCGAGGGTGGAACACTGAAGCTTTCTTT. Translation: CASSTRGWNTEAFF.

Turning to this clonotype: The CDR3 end shows no conserved phenylalanine or tryptophan, and so a read error is likely. The chain is built from TRBV5-4 and TRBJ2-7; D is ambiguous. Trimming pared 3 bases from V and 3 bases from J, leaving 10 bases between. CDR1 is SGHNT and CDR2 is YYREEE in the germline V gene (reference sequence). The CDR3 has 13 residues. In DNA, the CDR3 is TGTGCCAGCAGCTCGACAAGGTACTACGAGCAGTACATC. This sequence encodes CASSSTRYYEQYI.

This clonotype was seen a single time. Given a much more abundant clone one base away, this may be a read error. This chain links TRBV13 with TRBJ1-1; tentatively, D is TRBD1 (6 bases). The CDR3 sequence is 13 residues long. The germline V gene has CDR1 PRHDT and CDR2 FYEKMQ (reference sequence). CDR3 DNA: TGTGCCAGCAGCCTTCACAGGGACACTGATGCTTTCTTT. Translation: CASSLHRDTDAFF.

The chain is built from TRBV4-2 and TRBJ2-7, with TRBD2 identical over 7 bases. CDR1 and CDR2 from the germline V gene are LGHNA and YNFKEQ. The CDR3 consists of 14 residues. With V trimmed by 10 bases and J by 4 bases, 13 bases remained unmatched. DNA of the CDR3: TGTGCCAACAACCAAGAAGGGAGGGCATACGAGCAGTACTTC. This gives the protein CANNQEGRAYEQYF.

V and J are TRBV29-1 and TRBJ2-5, with 7 bases matching TRBD2. Germline V gene sequence: CDR1 SQVTM, CDR2 ANQGSEA. CDR3 length: 16 residues. With 4 bases clipped from V and 5 bases from J, the junction kept 16 bases outside the gene matches. The CDR3 sequence is CSVARGNERGWETQYF. DNA of the CDR3: TGCAGCGTTGCCCGGGGAAACGAGCGGGGATGGGAGACCCAGTACTTC.

The chain employs TRBV27 and TRBJ2-2; no clear D. Trimming left V 6 bases short and J 5 bases short, with 16 bases between. Germline values: CDR1 MNHEY, CDR2 SMNVEV (reference sequence). This CDR3 is built from 15 residues. The CDR3 is CASSPYAGDTGELFF. The CDR3 nucleotides read TGTGCCAGCAGCCCCTACGCTGGGGATACCGGGGAGCTGTTTTTT.

V and J are TRBV6-1 and TRBJ2-2, with 10 positions matching TRBD2. J lost 8 bases, V lost 8 bases, and 17 bases had no gene match. This CDR3 region has 17 residues. Germline CDR1 and CDR2: MNHNS and SASEGT. The CDR3 loop is CASQLTTSGASTGELFF. DNA for the CDR3: TGTGCCAGCCAGTTGACAACTAGCGGGGCGAGCACAGGGGAGCTGTTTTTT.

Comment on this clonotype: The conserved closing phenylalanine or tryptophan is absent in this CDR3, likely reflecting a read error. The CDR3 region is CASNLIDYEQYS. The CDR3 DNA reads as TGTGCCAGCAATTTGATAGACTACGAGCAGTACTCC. V gene TRBV11-3 combines with J gene TRBJ2-7; no clear D. The CDR3 extends over 12 amino acids. Germline V lookup: CDR1 SGHNT, CDR2 YENEEA. The V gene lost 7 bases and the J gene lost 3 bases, with 10 bases spanning the gap.

This clonotype was counted between two and nine times. Its ends do not fully match the called genes, so a read error is possible. The chain is built from TRBV29-1 and TRBJ1-1; 9 bases fit TRBD1. Germline assignment: CDR1 SQVTM and CDR2 ANQGSEA. The CDR3 is made up of 16 amino acids. The CDR3 loop is CSVEPVRTGEWTEALF. The CDR3 region has the DNA TGCAGCGTTGAACCCGTCCGGACAGGGGAGTGGACCGAAGCTCTCTTT.

In regard to this clonotype: The germline gene is not matched at one end of the junction; a read error may be the cause. V and J are TRBV29-1 and TRBJ2-7; TRBD1 aligns across 9 bases. The germline V gene has CDR1 SQVTM and CDR2 ANQGSEA. CDR3 size: 13 residues. The CDR3 sequence: CSIPGTGLDEQYF. The CDR3 DNA follows: TGCAGCATCCCCGGGACAGGGCTTGACGAGCAGTACTTT.

Regarding this clonotype: One junction end disagrees with the germline gene, perhaps due to a read error. The chain joins TRBV20-1 to TRBJ2-7; 8 positions agree with TRBD2. Germline V gives CDR1 DFQATT, CDR2 SNEGSKA (reference sequence). This CDR3 is built from 17 residues. CDR3 coding DNA: TGCACTGCTCCACCCGGGACTAGAGGGATCCCTAGGGGGGAGCAGTACTTC. Amino acids: CTAPPGTRGIPRGEQYF.

Points on this clonotype: One junction end disagrees with the germline gene, perhaps due to a read error. This sequence joins TRBV20-1 and TRBJ2-3, with 7 bases fitting TRBD1. The length of the CDR3 is 14 residues. Per the germline V gene, CDR1 is DFQATT and CDR2 is SNEGSKA (reference sequence). CDR3 amino acids: CSARGGSSTDTQYF. As DNA, the CDR3 is TGCAGTGCGAGAGGGGGCTCTAGCACAGATACGCAGTATTTC.